A selection of T cell receptor beta chains follows, all from one sample in a study of Ad26.COV2.S vaccination and SARS-CoV-2 variants. The protocol was immunoSEQ multiplex PCR, while the TCRdb copy is restricted to in-frame clones and leaves out a portion. The sample lists about 680,000 clones; approximately 88% were seen once. This specimen consisted of peripheral blood, obtained in a trial of Ad26.COV2.S vaccine versus placebo. All receptors come from a person between 18 and 65 years old who received the Ad26.COV2.S COVID-19 vaccine or a placebo. Both conserved end residues are part of each CDR3. The D gene is left open where the match is weak. Size values are once, few and many counts, or a class for expanded clones, and some rows have none.

>TRBJ1-1|TRBV4-2|TRBD1|-
CASKVTQGAMNTEAFF
TGTGCCAGCAAAGTCACCCAGGGGGCCATGAACACTGAAGCTTTCTTT
>TRBJ1-2|TRBV5-6|-|-
CASSLAADSSSYLGYTF
TGTGCCAGCAGCTTGGCGGCAGATTCCTCCTCTTATCTCGGCTACACCTTC
>TRBJ2-7|TRBV6-1|-|-
CASSEVASWAYEQYF
TGTGCCAGCAGTGAAGTTGCTAGCTGGGCCTACGAGCAGTACTTC
>TRBJ2-7|TRBV5-8|TRBD1|-
CASRRTGVYEQYF
TGTGCCAGCAGGCGGACAGGGGTCTACGAGCAGTACTTC
>TRBJ1-1|TRBV7-9|-|-
CASSPDRRSTEAFF
TGTGCCAGCAGCCCCGACAGGCGGAGCACTGAAGCTTTCTTT
>TRBJ2-5|TRBV10-1|TRBD1|few
CASYTGEGVQETQYF
TGCGCCAGTTATACAGGGGAAGGGGTTCAAGAGACCCAGTACTTC
>TRBJ2-5|TRBV2|TRBD1|-
CAIRGRTGRETQYF
TGTGCCATCCGAGGGCGGACAGGGAGAGAGACCCAGTACTTC
>TRBJ1-5|TRBV6-5|-|-
CASSLGGYSNQPQHF
TGTGCCAGCAGTTTGGGGGGGTATAGCAATCAGCCCCAGCATTTT
>TRBJ2-3|TRBV29-1|-|-
CSVEGRYTDTQYF
TGCAGCGTTGAAGGACGATACACAGATACGCAGTATTTT
>TRBJ2-1|TRBV3-1/TRBV3-2|-|-
CASSQFSYNEQFF
TGTGCCAGCAGCCAATTTAGCTACAATGAGCAGTTCTTC
>TRBJ1-5|TRBV10-3|TRBD1|-
CATTGDLNQPQHF
TGTGCCACCACAGGGGACCTCAATCAGCCCCAGCATTTT
>TRBJ1-2|TRBV27|-|-
CASGSLGGLGYTF
TGTGCCAGCGGCTCTTTGGGAGGGCTAGGCTACACCTTC
>TRBJ2-5|TRBV10-3|-|-
CASAGQMRQETQYF
TGTGCCAGCGCTGGGCAGATGAGACAAGAGACCCAGTACTTC
>TRBJ1-1|TRBV30|-|-
CAWNPVNTEAFF
TGTGCCTGGAATCCAGTGAACACTGAAGCTTTCTTT
>TRBJ2-3|TRBV3-1/TRBV3-2|TRBD2|-
CASSHLLAGGGDTQYF
TGTGCCAGCAGCCATCTTCTTGCGGGGGGCGGGGATACGCAGTATTTT
>TRBJ2-7|TRBV6-5|TRBD1|-
CASIRTGVDEQYF
TGTGCCAGTATAAGGACAGGGGTCGACGAGCAGTACTTC
>TRBJ2-7|TRBV10-2|-|-
CASSDSGTSEKQYF
TGCGCCAGCAGTGATTCGGGAACCTCCGAGAAGCAGTACTTC
>TRBJ2-7|TRBV14|TRBD2|few
CASRLAGGHEQYF
TGTGCCAGCCGGCTAGCGGGGGGTCACGAGCAGTACTTC
>TRBJ2-2|TRBV15|-|-
CATSRTGTANTGELFF
TGTGCCACCAGCAGGACCGGGACCGCGAACACCGGGGAGCTGTTTTTT
>TRBJ1-1|TRBV6-5|-|-
CASRNRHLNTEAFF
TGTGCCAGCAGAAACAGGCACCTGAACACTGAAGCTTTCTTT
>TRBJ1-5|TRBV2|TRBD1|few
CASSGDREVNQPQHF
TGTGCCAGCAGCGGAGACAGGGAAGTCAATCAGCCCCAGCATTTT
>TRBJ1-6|TRBV7-2|-|many
CASSEGSTGYNSPLHF
TGTGCCAGCTCTGAGGGTTCAACAGGGTATAATTCACCCCTCCACTTT
>TRBJ2-4|TRBV10-2|TRBD2|-
CASRASGMDIQYF
TGCGCCAGCAGGGCTAGCGGGATGGACATTCAGTACTTC
>TRBJ1-3|TRBV2|-|-
CASSEAVSGNTIYF
TGTGCCAGCAGTGAAGCAGTTTCCGGGAACACCATATATTTT
>TRBJ2-7|TRBV7-2|-|-
CASSPVGRSYEQYF
TGTGCCAGCAGCCCCGTTGGACGTTCCTACGAGCAGTACTTC
>TRBJ2-3|TRBV3-1/TRBV3-2|TRBD2|-
CASSQDGGLAGVIDTQYF
TGTGCCAGCAGCCAAGACGGCGGACTAGCGGGAGTTATAGATACGCAGTATTTT
>TRBJ2-5|TRBV5-1|TRBD1|-
CASSASGTGEETQYF
TGCGCCAGCAGCGCCTCAGGGACAGGCGAAGAGACCCAGTACTTC
>TRBJ2-5|TRBV5-1|-|-
CASSLTGRDETQYF
TGCGCCAGCAGCTTGACAGGGAGGGACGAGACCCAGTACTTC
>TRBJ2-5|TRBV13|-|-
CASSHPPRVETQYF
TGTGCCAGCAGCCACCCCCCCAGGGTTGAGACCCAGTACTTC
>TRBJ1-1|TRBV6-6|TRBD1|-
CASSLPGQQTEAFF
TGTGCCAGCAGCCTCCCGGGACAGCAAACTGAAGCTTTCTTT
>TRBJ2-7|TRBV7-3|TRBD2|-
CASSSSGGAAEQYF
TGTGCCAGCAGCTCTAGCGGGGGGGCCGCCGAGCAGTACTTC
>TRBJ2-7|TRBV3-1/TRBV3-2|TRBD1|-
CASSPGQGYEQYF
TGTGCCAGCAGCCCTGGACAGGGCTACGAGCAGTACTTC